This TCR beta chain derives from a study of OX40 agonist ivuxolimab in advanced cancers. Study-wide background: Ivuxolimab, an antibody that agonizes OX40 (CD134), was administered to the patients. Age averaged around 59 years (range roughly 23 to 79), and 70% to 85% were male. Three individuals attained partial responses, comprising one hepatocellular carcinoma case and two cutaneous melanoma cases.

This CDR3 contains 12 residues. Trimming removed 1 base from V and 4 bases from J, with 6 bases in between. Germline CDR1 and CDR2: SGHKS and YYEKEE (reference sequence). Profiled with immunoSEQ multiplex PCR; TCRdb holds only in-frame clones, not every one. The table includes tens of thousands of clones, around 90% detected once. Blood samples were obtained at baseline, cycle 4 day 1, and cycle 7 day 1. The receptor comes from an adult with an advanced solid tumor such as melanoma, head and neck, liver or kidney cancer. The sequencing used CD4+ or CD8+ T cells sorted from blood, collected in a trial of the OX40 agonist ivuxolimab. The rearrangement links TRBV5-5 to TRBJ2-7; D unclear. The CDR3 is CASSLTLYEQYV. As DNA, the CDR3 is TGTGCCAGCAGCTTGACATTATACGAGCAGTACGTC.